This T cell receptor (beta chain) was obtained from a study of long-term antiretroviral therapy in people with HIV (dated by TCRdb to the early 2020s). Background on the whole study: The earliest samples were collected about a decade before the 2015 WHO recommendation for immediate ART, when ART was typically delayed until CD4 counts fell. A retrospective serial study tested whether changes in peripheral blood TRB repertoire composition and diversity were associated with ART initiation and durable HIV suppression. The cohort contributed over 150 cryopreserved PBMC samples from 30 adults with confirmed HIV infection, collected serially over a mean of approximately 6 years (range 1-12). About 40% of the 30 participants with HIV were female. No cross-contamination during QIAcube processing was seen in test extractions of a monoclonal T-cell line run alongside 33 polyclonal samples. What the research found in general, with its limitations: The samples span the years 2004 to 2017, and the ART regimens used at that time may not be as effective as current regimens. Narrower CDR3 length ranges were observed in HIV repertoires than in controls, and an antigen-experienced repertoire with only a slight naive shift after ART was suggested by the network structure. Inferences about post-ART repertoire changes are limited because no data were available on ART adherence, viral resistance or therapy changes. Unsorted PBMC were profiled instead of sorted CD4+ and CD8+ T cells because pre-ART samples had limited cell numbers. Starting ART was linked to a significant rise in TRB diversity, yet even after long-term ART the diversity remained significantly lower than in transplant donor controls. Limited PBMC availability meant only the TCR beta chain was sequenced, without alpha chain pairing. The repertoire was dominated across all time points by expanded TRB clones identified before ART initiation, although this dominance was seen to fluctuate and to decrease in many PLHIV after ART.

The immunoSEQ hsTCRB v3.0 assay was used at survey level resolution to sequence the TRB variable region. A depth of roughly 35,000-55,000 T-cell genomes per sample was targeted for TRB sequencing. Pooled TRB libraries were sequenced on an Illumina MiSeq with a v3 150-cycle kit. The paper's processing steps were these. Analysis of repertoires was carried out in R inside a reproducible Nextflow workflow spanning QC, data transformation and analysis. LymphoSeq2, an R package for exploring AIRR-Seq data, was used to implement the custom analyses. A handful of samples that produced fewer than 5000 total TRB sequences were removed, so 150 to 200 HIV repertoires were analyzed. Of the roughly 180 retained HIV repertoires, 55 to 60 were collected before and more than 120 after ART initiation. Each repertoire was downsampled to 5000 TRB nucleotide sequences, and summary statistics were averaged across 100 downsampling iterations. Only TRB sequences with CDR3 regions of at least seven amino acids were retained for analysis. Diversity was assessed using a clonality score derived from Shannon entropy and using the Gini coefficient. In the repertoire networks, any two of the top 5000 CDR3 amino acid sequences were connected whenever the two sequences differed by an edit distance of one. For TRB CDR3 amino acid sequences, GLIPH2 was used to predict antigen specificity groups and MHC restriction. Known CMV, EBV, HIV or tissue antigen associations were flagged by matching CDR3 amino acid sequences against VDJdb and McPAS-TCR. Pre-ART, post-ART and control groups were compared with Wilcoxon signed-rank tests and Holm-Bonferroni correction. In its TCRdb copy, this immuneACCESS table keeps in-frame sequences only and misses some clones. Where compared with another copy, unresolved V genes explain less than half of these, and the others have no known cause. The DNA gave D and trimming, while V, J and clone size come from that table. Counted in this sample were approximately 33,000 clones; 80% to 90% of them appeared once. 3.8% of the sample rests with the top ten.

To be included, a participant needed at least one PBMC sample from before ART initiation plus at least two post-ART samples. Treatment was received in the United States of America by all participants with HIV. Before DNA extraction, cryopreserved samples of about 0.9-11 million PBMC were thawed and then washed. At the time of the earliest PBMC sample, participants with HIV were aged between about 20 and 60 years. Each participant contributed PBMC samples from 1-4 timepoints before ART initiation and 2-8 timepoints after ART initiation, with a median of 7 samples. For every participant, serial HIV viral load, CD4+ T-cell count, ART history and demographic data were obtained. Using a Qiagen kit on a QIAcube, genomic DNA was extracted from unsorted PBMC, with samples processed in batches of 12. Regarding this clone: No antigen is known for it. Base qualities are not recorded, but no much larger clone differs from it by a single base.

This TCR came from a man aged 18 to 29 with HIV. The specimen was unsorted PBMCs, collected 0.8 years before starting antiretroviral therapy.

The bases read TGCGCCAGCACCGACGGACTAGCGGGACGCACAGATACGCAGTATTTT. It specifies CASTDGLAGRTDTQYF. The chain was built from TRBV5-1 and TRBJ2-3, with TRBD2 identical over 12 junction bases. The CDR3 starts with the cysteine, ends with the phenylalanine, and has 16 residues. The only DNA kept is the CDR3, 48 bases in frame from the first base. Trimming removed 6 bases from V and 1 base from J; the gene matches leave 6 bases unexplained. Taken from the germline V gene, the CDR1 and CDR2 loops are SGHRS and YFSETQ.